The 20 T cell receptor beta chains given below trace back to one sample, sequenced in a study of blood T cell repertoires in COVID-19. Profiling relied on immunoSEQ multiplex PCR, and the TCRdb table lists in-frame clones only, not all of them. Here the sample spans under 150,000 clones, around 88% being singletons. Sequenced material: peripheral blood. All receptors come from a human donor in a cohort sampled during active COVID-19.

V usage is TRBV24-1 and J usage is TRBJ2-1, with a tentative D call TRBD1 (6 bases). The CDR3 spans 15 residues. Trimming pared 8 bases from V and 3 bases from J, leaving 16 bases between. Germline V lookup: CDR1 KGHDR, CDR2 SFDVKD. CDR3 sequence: CATNKPGHFYNEQFF. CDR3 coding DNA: TGTGCCACCAATAAACCGGGACACTTCTACAATGAGCAGTTCTTC.

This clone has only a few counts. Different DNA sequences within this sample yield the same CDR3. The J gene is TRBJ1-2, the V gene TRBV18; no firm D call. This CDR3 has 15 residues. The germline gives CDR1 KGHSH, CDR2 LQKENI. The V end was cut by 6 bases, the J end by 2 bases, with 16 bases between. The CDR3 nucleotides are TGTGCCAGCTCTCCGCCGTTGATAGCGAACTATGGCTACACCTTC. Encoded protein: CASSPPLIANYGYTF.

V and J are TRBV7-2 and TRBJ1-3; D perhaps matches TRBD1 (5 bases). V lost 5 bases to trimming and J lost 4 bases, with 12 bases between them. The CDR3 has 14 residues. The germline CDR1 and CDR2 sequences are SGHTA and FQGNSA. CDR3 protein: CASSLWTRGNTIYF. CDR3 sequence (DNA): TGTGCCAGCAGCCTGTGGACACGGGGAAACACCATATATTTT.

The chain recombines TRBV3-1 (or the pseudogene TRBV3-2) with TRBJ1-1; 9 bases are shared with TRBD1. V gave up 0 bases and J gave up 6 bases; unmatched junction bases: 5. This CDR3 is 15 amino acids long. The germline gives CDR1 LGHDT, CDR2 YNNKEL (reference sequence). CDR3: CASSQDGTGYPEAFF. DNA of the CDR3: TGTGCCAGCAGCCAAGACGGGACAGGGTACCCTGAAGCTTTCTTT.

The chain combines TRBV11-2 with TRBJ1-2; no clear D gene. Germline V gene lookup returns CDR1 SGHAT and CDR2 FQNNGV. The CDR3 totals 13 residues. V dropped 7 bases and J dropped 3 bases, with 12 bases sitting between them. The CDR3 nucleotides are TGTGCCAGCACCCCGCCCGGGTACTATGGCTACACCTTC. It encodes CASTPPGYYGYTF.

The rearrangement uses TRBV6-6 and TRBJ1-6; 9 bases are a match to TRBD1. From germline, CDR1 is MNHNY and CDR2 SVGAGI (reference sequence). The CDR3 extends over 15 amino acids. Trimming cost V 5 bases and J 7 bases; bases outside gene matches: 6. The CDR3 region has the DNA TGTGCCAGCAGTCGAAACAGGGGGCACAATTCACCCCTCCACTTT. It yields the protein CASSRNRGHNSPLHF.

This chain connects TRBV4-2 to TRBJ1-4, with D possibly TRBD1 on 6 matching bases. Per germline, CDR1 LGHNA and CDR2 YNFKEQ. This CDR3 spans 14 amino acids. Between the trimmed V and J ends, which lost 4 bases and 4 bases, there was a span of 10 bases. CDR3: CASSRGQNNEKLFF. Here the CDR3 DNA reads TGTGCCAGCAGCCGAGGACAGAATAATGAAAAACTGTTTTTT.

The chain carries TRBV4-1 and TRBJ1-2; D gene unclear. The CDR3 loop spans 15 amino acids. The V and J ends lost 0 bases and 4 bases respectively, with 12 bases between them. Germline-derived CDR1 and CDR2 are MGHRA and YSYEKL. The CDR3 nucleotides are TGCGCCAGCAGCCAAGATCATCGGGGAGGCTATGGCTACACCTTC. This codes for CASSQDHRGGYGYTF.

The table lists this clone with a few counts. CDR3 loop: CASSRTGIGNTIYF. The CDR3 bases are TGTGCCAGCAGCCGGACAGGGATAGGAAACACCATATATTTT. This chain uses TRBV7-9 with TRBJ1-3; 8 bases align to TRBD1. CDR3 length: 14 residues. Losses at the gene ends were 5 bases for V and 4 bases for J; bases not matched to a gene: 4. CDR1 SEHNR and CDR2 FQNEAQ come from the germline V gene (reference sequence).

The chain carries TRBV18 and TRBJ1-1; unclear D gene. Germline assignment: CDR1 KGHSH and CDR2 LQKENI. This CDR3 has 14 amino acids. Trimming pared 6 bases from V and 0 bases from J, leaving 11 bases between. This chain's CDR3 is CASSAAQMNTEAFF. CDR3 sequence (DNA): TGTGCCAGCTCTGCGGCGCAGATGAACACTGAAGCTTTCTTT. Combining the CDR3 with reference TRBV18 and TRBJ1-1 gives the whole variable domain NAGVMQNPRHLVRRRGQEARLRCSPMKGHSHVYWYRQLPEEGLKFMVYLQKENIIDESGMPKERFSAEFPKEGPSILRIQQVVRGDSAAYFCASSAAQMNTEAFFGQGTRLTVV.

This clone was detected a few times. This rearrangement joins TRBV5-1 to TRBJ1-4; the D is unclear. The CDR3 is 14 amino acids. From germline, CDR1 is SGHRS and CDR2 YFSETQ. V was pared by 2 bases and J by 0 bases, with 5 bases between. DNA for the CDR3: TGCGCCAGCAGCTTCGGGTCAACTAATGAAAAACTGTTTTTT. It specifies CASSFGSTNEKLFF.

CDR3 bases: TGTGCCAGCAGCCCGCGAGGGGGCACAGGGTCCGATACGCAGTATTTT. Translated: CASSPRGGTGSDTQYF. The chain is built from TRBV4-2 and TRBJ2-3, with 7 bases identical to TRBD1. The germline V gene encodes CDR1 LGHNA and CDR2 YNFKEQ. Losses at the gene ends were 4 bases for V and 6 bases for J; bases not matched to a gene: 13. The CDR3 runs 16 residues.

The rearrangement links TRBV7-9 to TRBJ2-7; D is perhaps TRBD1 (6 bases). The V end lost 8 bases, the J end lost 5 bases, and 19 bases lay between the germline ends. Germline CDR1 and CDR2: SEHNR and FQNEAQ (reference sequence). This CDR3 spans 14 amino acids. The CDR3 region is CASATGTLSHEQYF. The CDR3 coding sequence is TGTGCCAGCGCCACCGGGACATTGTCTCACGAGCAGTACTTC.

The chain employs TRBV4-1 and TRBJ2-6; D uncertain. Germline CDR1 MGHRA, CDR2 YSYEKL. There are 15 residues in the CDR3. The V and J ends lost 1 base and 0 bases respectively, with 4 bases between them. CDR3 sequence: CASSQGVSGANVLTF. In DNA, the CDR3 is TGCGCCAGCAGCCAAGGCGTCTCTGGGGCCAACGTCCTGACTTTC.

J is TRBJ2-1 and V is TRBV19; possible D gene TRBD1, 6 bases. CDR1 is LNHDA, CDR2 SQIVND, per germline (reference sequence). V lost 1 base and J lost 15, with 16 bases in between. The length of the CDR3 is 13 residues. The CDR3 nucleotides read TGTGCCAGTAGTATAGCCCTCGGACAGAGGCGGTTCTTC. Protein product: CASSIALGQRRFF.

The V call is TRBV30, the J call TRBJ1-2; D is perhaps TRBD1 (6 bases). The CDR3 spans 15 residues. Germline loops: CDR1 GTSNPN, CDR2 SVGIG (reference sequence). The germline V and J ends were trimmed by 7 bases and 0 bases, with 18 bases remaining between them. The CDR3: CAYGRGALANYGYTF. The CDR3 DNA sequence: TGTGCCTACGGGCGGGGGGCACTAGCTAACTATGGCTACACCTTC.

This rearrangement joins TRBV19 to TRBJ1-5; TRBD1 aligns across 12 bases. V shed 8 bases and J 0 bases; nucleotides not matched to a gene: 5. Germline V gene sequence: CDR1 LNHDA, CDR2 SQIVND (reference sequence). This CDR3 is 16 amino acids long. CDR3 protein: CASGTGGRYSNQPQHF. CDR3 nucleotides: TGTGCCAGTGGGACAGGGGGCCGCTATAGCAATCAGCCCCAGCATTTT.

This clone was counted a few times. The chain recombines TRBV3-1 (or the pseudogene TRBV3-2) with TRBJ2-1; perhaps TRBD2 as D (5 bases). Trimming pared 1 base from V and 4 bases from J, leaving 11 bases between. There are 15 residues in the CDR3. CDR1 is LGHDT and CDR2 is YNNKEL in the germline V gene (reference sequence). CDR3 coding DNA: TGTGCCAGCAGCCAAGGTGGTAGCGAGTACAATGAGCAGTTCTTC. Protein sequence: CASSQGGSEYNEQFF.

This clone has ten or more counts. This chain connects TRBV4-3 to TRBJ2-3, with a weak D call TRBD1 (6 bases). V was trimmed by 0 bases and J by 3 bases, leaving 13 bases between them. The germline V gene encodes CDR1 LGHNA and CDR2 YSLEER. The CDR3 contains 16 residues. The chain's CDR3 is CASSQDLGQGTDTQYF. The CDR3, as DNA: TGCGCCAGCAGCCAAGATCTAGGGCAGGGGACAGATACGCAGTATTTT.

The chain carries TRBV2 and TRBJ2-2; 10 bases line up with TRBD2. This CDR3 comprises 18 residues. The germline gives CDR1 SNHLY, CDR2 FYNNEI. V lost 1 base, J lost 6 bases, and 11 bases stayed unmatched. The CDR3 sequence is CASSEGKRTSGIAGELFF. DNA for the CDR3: TGTGCCAGCAGTGAAGGAAAGAGGACTAGCGGTATTGCCGGGGAGCTGTTTTTT.